These 5 T cell receptor beta chains were all obtained from the same sample, sequenced in a study of human T cells and chemical hapten exposure. The time point denotes: patch test 1, 2 weeks after DPC sensitization. The treatment denotes: therapeutic diphenylcyclopropenone sensitization with weekly scalp DPC. TCRdb re-called the RACE reads with MiXCR, one entry per CDR3 protein. The data hold 150,000 to 200,000 distinct CDR3 sequences, with more than 12% observed a single time. Here the sequenced sample was whole blood, taken in connection with sensitization to the hapten diphenylcyclopropenone (DPC). The receptors here all came from a woman aged 30 to 39 with alopecia areata. Some clones in this sample may be carry-over from other donors' samples.

The chain uses TRBV7-9 and TRBJ2-6; D gene ambiguous. V lost 0 bases and J 0 bases, leaving 6 bases between the germline ends. Germline values: CDR1 SEHNR, CDR2 FQNEAQ (reference sequence). This CDR3 contains 16 residues. The CDR3 DNA sequence: TGTGCCAGCAGCTTAGCAAGGAACTCTGGGGCCAACGTCCTGACTTTC. Residues: CASSLARNSGANVLTF.

As to this clonotype: Since no conserved phenylalanine or tryptophan closes the CDR3, a read error is the likely cause. It is unclear where the CDR3 begins or ends on the DNA, so no DNA is shown, and the CDR3 is as TCRdb lists it. The chain joins TRBV4-2 to TRBJ2-7; the D call in the table, TRBD1, was not verified against the DNA. In germline, CDR1 is LGHNA, CDR2 YNFKEQ. Counting both end residues, the CDR3 totals 12 amino acids. Here the CDR3 reads CASSSRRAPLFL.

V is TRBV5-4 and J is TRBJ2-2; 8 bases are a match to TRBD1. V shed 6 bases and J 0 bases; nucleotides not matched to a gene: 4. CDR1 is SGHNT and CDR2 is YYREEE in the germline V gene (reference sequence). The length of the CDR3 is 15 residues. CDR3 DNA: TGTGCCAGCATGCAGACAGGGGCGAACACCGGGGAGCTGTTTTTT. It codes for CASMQTGANTGELFF.

Ten or more counts support this clonotype. The J gene is TRBJ2-7, the V gene TRBV5-1; TRBD2 might be the D (6 bases). The CDR3 is 16 residues long. CDR1 and CDR2 (germline): SGHRS, YFSETQ. V was cut by 0 bases and J by 0 bases, with 13 bases left in between. This CDR3 is CASSLVRDSSSYEQYF. CDR3 nucleotides: TGCGCCAGCAGCTTGGTCCGGGACTCGAGCTCCTACGAGCAGTACTTC.

A few counts support this clonotype. The chain links TRBV12-3 or TRBV12-4 to TRBJ2-3; D might be TRBD2 (6 bases). Trimming removed 4 bases from V and 6 bases from J, with 14 bases in between. The CDR3 consists of 14 residues. The CDR3 DNA follows: TGTGCCAGCAGTTATTCGCGGGGCGCGGATACGCAGTATTTT. Its protein is CASSYSRGADTQYF.